These T cell receptor beta chains were read from a single sample in a study of human T cells and chemical hapten exposure. TCRdb analysed the RACE reads with MiXCR anew, one entry per CDR3 protein. This sample yields 300,000 to 450,000 distinct CDR3 sequences, of which 5.1% are seen a single time; 2.5% to 3% belongs to the top ten. The starting material was whole blood, obtained in connection with sensitization to the hapten diphenylcyclopropenone (DPC). The origin of the receptors is a woman in her fifties or sixties with alopecia areata. Some clones in this sample may be carry-over from other donors' samples. Each CDR3 is given with its conserved first and last residue. A D gene is named only where the DNA matches it firmly. Clone size appears in some rows only: once, few, many, or a class for an expanded clone.

j_call d_call clone_size v_call cdr3_aa cdr3_nt
TRBJ2-3 NA NA TRBV7-2 CASSPSASGTDTQYF TGTGCCAGCAGCCCTTCGGCTAGCGGCACAGATACGCAGTATTTT
TRBJ2-1 NA many TRBV3-1 CASSPREVSNEQFF TGTGCCAGCAGCCCCCGGGAAGTCAGCAATGAGCAGTTCTTC
TRBJ2-7 TRBD2 many TRBV5-1 CASRRLAGLDYEQYF TGCGCCAGCCGCAGACTAGCGGGATTAGACTACGAGCAGTACTTC
TRBJ1-6 NA many TRBV4-2 CASSQARPGTNSPLHF TGTGCCAGCAGCCAAGCCCGGCCAGGTACGAATTCACCCCTCCACTTT
TRBJ2-7 NA few TRBV27 CASSYATTTEQYF TGTGCCAGCAGTTATGCGACAACAACCGAGCAGTACTTC
TRBJ2-2 TRBD2 many TRBV2 CASSSSGRATGELFF TGTGCCAGCAGTTCTAGCGGGAGGGCCACCGGGGAGCTGTTTTTT
TRBJ1-1 NA many TRBV14 CASSPGLMNTEAFF TGTGCCAGCAGCCCTGGACTTATGAACACTGAAGCTTTCTTT
TRBJ2-1 TRBD2 many TRBV11-2 CASSLRASGRGNEQFF TGTGCCAGCAGCTTGAGGGCTAGCGGGAGGGGGAATGAGCAGTTCTTC
TRBJ1-5 NA NA TRBV12-3/TRBV12-4 CASTREGRNQPQHF TGTGCCAGCACTCGGGAGGGGAGGAATCAGCCCCAGCATTTT
TRBJ2-5 NA NA TRBV2 CASSAKVRLRMKETQYF TGTGCCAGCAGTGCAAAGGTTCGGTTGCGGATGAAAGAGACCCAGTACTTC
TRBJ1-2 NA many TRBV20-1 CSATRLREDYGYTF TGCAGTGCAACCCGACTCCGGGAAGACTATGGCTACACCTTC
TRBJ1-2 NA few TRBV20-1 CSARVGQYGYTF TGCAGTGCTAGAGTGGGGCAATATGGCTACACCTTC
TRBJ2-7 NA NA TRBV30 CAWSVSVRDEQYF TGTGCCTGGAGTGTATCGGTCCGGGACGAGCAGTACTTC
TRBJ2-1 NA NA TRBV18 CASSPTGLPGEQFF TGTGCCAGCTCACCCACGGGACTTCCCGGTGAGCAGTTCTTC
TRBJ2-3 TRBD2 many TRBV5-1 CASSLPLAGVTDTQYF TGCGCCAGCAGCTTACCACTAGCGGGGGTCACAGATACGCAGTATTTT
TRBJ1-1 TRBD1 few TRBV15 CATSRQGVNTEAFF TGTGCCACCAGCAGACAGGGGGTGAACACTGAAGCTTTCTTT
TRBJ2-7 NA NA TRBV28 CASSAPSPEQYF TGTGCCAGCAGTGCGCCCTCCCCCGAGCAGTACTTC
TRBJ2-2 NA few TRBV5-4 CASSAKGFLNTGELFF TGTGCCAGCAGCGCTAAGGGATTTTTAAACACCGGGGAGCTGTTTTTT
TRBJ2-3 TRBD1 many TRBV11-2 CASSSPGQGTDTQYF TGTGCCAGCAGCTCGCCGGGACAGGGCACAGATACGCAGTATTTT
TRBJ2-7 NA NA TRBV25-1 CASLGDGYEQYF TGTGCCAGCTTGGGGGACGGCTACGAGCAGTACTTC
TRBJ1-1 NA few TRBV11-2 CASSLDSLDRVYTEAFF TGTGCCAGCAGCTTGGATTCGCTGGACAGAGTTTACACTGAAGCTTTCTTT
TRBJ2-5 TRBD1 many TRBV27 CASSLSMTGWAQYF TGTGCCAGCAGTTTATCCATGACAGGGTGGGCCCAGTACTTC
TRBJ1-4 TRBD1 NA TRBV4-2 CASSQEQQGDEKLFF TGTGCCAGCAGCCAAGAACAACAGGGGGATGAAAAACTGTTTTTT
TRBJ1-5 NA few TRBV6-1 CASRQTAYSNQPQHF TGTGCCAGCAGACAAACAGCCTATAGCAATCAGCCCCAGCATTTT
TRBJ2-5 TRBD1 many TRBV10-3 CAISDQDRDPETQYF TGTGCCATCAGTGATCAGGACAGGGACCCAGAGACCCAGTACTTC
TRBJ2-3 TRBD2 many TRBV7-2 CASSLIAGGLTDTQYF TGTGCCAGCAGCTTAATAGCGGGAGGTCTCACAGATACGCAGTATTTT
TRBJ1-1 NA NA TRBV2 CATLRSNTEAFF TGTGCCACCCTTAGGAGTAACACTGAAGCTTTCTTT
TRBJ1-6 NA many TRBV25-1 CASSSGEMSPLHF TGTGCCAGCAGTAGTGGCGAGATGTCACCCCTCCACTTT
TRBJ2-7 NA few TRBV6-6 CASSYGAGEQYF TGTGCCAGCAGTTACGGGGCTGGCGAGCAGTACTTC
TRBJ2-7 TRBD1 few TRBV5-1 CASSLGTEEHEQYF TGCGCCAGCAGCCTAGGGACAGAAGAGCACGAGCAGTACTTC
TRBJ2-7 NA many TRBV9 CASSVAPGESSYEQYF TGTGCCAGCAGCGTAGCCCCGGGGGAGAGCTCCTACGAGCAGTACTTC
TRBJ2-7 TRBD2 many TRBV20-1 CSASSLAGGSYEQYF TGCAGTGCTAGTTCATTAGCGGGAGGATCCTACGAGCAGTACTTC
TRBJ1-5 NA NA TRBV7-2 CASSTHSNQPQHF TGTGCCAGCAGCACACATAGCAATCAGCCCCAGCATTTT
TRBJ1-2 NA NA TRBV6-5 CASSSPRADLNYGYTF TGTGCCAGCAGTTCCCCGAGGGCGGACCTTAACTATGGCTACACCTTC
TRBJ1-1 NA few TRBV28 CASSYWARQATEAFF TGTGCCAGCAGTTATTGGGCCCGTCAGGCCACTGAAGCTTTCTTT
TRBJ2-1 NA NA TRBV9 CASSVGVGPNEQFF TGTGCCAGCAGCGTAGGAGTGGGGCCCAATGAGCAGTTCTTC
TRBJ2-1 NA NA TRBV6-5 CASRGRASSPNEQFF TGTGCCAGCAGGGGACGAGCTAGTTCGCCCAATGAGCAGTTCTTC
TRBJ1-2 TRBD1 many TRBV20-1 CSARDWDRGLEDYGYTF TGCAGTGCTAGAGATTGGGACAGGGGGCTCGAAGACTATGGCTACACCTTC
TRBJ1-5 TRBD1 many TRBV12-3/TRBV12-4 CASTRTGDSNQPQHF TGTGCCAGCACTCGGACAGGGGATAGCAATCAGCCCCAGCATTTT
TRBJ2-7 TRBD1 NA TRBV28 CASSPQGTDAYEQYF TGTGCCAGCAGCCCGCAGGGGACAGACGCCTACGAGCAGTACTTC
TRBJ2-7 NA few TRBV7-2 CASSLSTANYYEQYF TGTGCCAGCAGCTTAAGTACGGCCAATTACTACGAGCAGTACTTC
TRBJ2-1 NA few TRBV7-7 CASSPQSTHNEQFF TGTGCCAGCAGCCCCCAAAGCACCCACAATGAGCAGTTCTTC
TRBJ1-4 NA NA TRBV7-9 CASSPVERANEKLFF TGTGCCAGCAGCCCCGTCGAGAGGGCTAATGAAAAACTGTTTTTT
TRBJ1-5 NA many TRBV24-1 CATSDGRAGDQPQHF TGTGCCACCAGTGATGGACGGGCCGGGGATCAGCCCCAGCATTTT
TRBJ2-4 NA few TRBV30 CAWSVGVAKNIQYF TGTGCCTGGAGTGTCGGAGTAGCCAAAAACATTCAGTACTTC